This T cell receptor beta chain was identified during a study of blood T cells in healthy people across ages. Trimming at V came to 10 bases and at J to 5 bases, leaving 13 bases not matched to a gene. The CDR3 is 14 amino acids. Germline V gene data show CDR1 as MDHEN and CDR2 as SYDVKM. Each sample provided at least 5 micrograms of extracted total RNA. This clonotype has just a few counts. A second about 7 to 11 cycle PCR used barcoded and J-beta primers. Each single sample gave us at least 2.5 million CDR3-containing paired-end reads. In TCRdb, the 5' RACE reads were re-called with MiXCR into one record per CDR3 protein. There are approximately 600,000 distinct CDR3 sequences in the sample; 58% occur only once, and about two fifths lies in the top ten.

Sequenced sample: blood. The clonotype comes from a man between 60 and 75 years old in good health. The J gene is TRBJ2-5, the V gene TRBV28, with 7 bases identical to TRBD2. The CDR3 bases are TGTGCCAATTCAGTCGGGACTAAGGGCGAGACCCAGTACTTC. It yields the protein CANSVGTKGETQYF.